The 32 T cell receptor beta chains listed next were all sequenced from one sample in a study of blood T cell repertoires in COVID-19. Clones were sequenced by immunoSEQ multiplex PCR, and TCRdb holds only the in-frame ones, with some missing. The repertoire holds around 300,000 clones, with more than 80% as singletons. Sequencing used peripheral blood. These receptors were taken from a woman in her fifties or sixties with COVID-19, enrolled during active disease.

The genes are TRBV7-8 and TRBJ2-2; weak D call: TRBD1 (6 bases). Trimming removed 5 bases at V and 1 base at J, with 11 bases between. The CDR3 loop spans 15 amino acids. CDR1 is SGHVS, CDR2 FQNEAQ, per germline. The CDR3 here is CASSEGERNTGELFF. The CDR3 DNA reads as TGTGCCAGCAGCGAGGGGGAAAGGAACACCGGGGAGCTGTTTTTT.

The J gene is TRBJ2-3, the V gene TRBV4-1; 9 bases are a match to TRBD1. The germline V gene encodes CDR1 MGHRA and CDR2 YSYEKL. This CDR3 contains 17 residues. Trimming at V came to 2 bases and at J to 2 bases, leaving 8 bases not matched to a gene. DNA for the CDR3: TGCGCCAGCAGCCAATCCTGGACAGGGGTTGTCACAGATACGCAGTATTTT. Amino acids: CASSQSWTGVVTDTQYF.

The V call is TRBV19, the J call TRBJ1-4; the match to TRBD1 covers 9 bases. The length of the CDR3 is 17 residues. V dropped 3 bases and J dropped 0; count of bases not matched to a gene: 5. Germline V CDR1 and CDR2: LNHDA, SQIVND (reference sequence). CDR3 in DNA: TGTGCCAGTAGTATCCGGGACAGGGTTGCAACTAATGAAAAACTGTTTTTT. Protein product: CASSIRDRVATNEKLFF. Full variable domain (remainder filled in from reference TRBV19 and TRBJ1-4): DGGITQSPKYLFRKEGQNVTLSCEQNLNHDAMYWYRQDPGQGLRLIYYSQIVNDFQKGDIAEGYSVSREKKESFPLTVTSAQKNPTAFYLCASSIRDRVATNEKLFFGSGTQLSVL.

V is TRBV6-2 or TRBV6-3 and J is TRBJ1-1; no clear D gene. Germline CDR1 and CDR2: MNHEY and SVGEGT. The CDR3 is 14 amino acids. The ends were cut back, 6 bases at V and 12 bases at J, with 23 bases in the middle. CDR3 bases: TGTGCCAGCAGCCCGGTATCGAGGGCGCAATCATCTTTCTTT. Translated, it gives CASSPVSRAQSSFF.

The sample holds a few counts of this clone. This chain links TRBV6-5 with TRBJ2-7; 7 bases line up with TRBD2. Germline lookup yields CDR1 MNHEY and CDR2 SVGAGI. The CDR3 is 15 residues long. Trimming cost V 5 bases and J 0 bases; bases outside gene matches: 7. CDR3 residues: CASSLGLPHSYEQYF. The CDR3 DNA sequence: TGTGCCAGCAGTCTGGGACTACCCCACTCCTACGAGCAGTACTTC.

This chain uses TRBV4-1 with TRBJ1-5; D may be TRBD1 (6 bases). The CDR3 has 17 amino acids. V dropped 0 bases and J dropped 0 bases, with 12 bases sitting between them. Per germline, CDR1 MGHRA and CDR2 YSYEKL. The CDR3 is CASSQDAGAYSNQPQHF. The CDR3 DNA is TGCGCCAGCAGCCAAGATGCGGGGGCTTATAGCAATCAGCCCCAGCATTTT.

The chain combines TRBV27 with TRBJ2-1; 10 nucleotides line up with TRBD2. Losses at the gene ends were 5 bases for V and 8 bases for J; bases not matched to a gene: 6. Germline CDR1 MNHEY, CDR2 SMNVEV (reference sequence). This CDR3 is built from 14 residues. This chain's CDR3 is CASSLSGRGDEQFF. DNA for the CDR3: TGTGCCAGCAGTCTAAGCGGGAGGGGTGATGAGCAGTTCTTC.

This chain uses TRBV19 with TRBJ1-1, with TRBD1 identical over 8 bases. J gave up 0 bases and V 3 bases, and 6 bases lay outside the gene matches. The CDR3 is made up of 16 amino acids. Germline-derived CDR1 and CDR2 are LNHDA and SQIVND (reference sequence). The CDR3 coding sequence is TGTGCCAGTAGTATTCCACAGGGGGTAGTGAACACTGAAGCTTTCTTT. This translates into CASSIPQGVVNTEAFF.

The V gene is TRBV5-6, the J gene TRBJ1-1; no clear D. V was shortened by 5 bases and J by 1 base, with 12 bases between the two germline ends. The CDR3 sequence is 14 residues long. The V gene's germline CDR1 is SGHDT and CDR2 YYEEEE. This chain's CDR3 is CASSRLAGNTEAFF. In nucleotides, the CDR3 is TGTGCCAGCAGTCGCCTTGCGGGGAACACTGAAGCTTTCTTT.

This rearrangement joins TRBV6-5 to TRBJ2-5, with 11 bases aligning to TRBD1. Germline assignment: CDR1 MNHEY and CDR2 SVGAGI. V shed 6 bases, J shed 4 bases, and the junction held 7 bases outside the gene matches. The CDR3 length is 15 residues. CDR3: CASREDRGRRETQYF. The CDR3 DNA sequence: TGTGCCAGCAGAGAGGACAGGGGGCGTAGAGAGACCCAGTACTTC.

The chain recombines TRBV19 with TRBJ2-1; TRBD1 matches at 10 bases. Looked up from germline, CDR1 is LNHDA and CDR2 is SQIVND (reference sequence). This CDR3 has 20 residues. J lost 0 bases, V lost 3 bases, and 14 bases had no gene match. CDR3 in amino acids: CASSIQSGTGVRSSYNEQFF. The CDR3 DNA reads TGTGCCAGTAGTATTCAGTCCGGGACAGGGGTCCGGAGCTCCTACAATGAGCAGTTCTTC.

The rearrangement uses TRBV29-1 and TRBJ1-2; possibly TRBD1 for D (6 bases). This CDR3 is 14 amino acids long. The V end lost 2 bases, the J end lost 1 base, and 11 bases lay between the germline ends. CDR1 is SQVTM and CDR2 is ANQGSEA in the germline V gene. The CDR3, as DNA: TGCAGCGTTGAACGGGACACCCTTAACTATGGCTACACCTTC. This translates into CSVERDTLNYGYTF.

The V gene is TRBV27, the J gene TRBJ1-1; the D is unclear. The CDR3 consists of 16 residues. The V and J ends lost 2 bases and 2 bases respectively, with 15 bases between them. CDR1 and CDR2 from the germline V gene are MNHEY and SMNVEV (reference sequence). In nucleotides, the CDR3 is TGTGCCAGCAGTTTAATGGTGGCAGGCCCCAACACTGAAGCTTTCTTT. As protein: CASSLMVAGPNTEAFF.

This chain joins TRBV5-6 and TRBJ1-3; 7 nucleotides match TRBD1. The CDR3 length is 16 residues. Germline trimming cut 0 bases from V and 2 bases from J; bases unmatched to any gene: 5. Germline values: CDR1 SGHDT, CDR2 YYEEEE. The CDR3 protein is CASSLETGVTGNTIYF. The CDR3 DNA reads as TGTGCCAGCAGCTTGGAAACAGGGGTAACTGGAAACACCATATATTTT. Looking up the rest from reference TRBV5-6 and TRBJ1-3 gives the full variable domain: DAGVTQSPTHLIKTRGQQVTLRCSPKSGHDTVSWYQQALGQGPQFIFQYYEEEERQRGNFPDRFSGHQFPNYSSELNVNALLLGDSALYLCASSLETGVTGNTIYFGEGSWLTVV.

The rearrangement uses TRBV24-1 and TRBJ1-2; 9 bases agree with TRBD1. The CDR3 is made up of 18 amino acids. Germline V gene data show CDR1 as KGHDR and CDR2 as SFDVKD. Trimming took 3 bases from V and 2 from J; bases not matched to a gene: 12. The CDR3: CATSDAGRRQGGNYGYTF. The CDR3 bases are TGTGCCACCAGTGATGCGGGCCGGCGACAGGGGGGAAACTATGGCTACACCTTC.

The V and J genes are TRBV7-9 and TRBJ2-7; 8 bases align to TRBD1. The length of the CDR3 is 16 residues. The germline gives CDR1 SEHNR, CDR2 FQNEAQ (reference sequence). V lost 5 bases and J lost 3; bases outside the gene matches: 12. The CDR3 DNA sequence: TGTGCCAGCAGCAACACCAGGACAGGGATCGACTACGAGCAGTACTTC. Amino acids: CASSNTRTGIDYEQYF.

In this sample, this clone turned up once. The CDR3 sequence: CASSTDRGTEAFF. The CDR3 DNA reads TGTGCCAGCAGCACCGACAGGGGAACTGAAGCTTTCTTT. This chain joins TRBV7-8 and TRBJ1-1; 8 positions agree with TRBD1. The CDR3 runs 13 residues. V was clipped by 5 bases and J by 5 bases; unmatched bases: 4. Germline-derived CDR1 and CDR2 are SGHVS and FQNEAQ.

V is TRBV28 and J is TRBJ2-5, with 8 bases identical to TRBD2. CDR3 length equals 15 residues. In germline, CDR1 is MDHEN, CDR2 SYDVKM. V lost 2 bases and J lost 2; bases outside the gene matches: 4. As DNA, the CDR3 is TGTGCCAGCAGTTTACCCAGCGGGAGACAAGAGACCCAGTACTTC. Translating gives CASSLPSGRQETQYF.

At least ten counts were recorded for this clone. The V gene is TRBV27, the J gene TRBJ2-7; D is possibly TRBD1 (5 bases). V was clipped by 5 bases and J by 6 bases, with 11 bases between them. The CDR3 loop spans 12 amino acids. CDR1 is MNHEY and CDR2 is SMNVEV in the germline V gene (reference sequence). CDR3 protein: CASSNQGGEQYF. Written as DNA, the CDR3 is TGTGCCAGCAGTAATCAGGGCGGCGAGCAGTACTTC.

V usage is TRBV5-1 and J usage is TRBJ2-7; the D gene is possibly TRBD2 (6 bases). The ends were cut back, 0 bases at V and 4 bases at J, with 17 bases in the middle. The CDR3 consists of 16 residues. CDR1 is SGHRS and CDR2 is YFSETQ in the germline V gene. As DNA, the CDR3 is TGCGCCAGCAGCTTGGGGTTATGGGACTCGAGATACGAGCAGTACTTC. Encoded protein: CASSLGLWDSRYEQYF.

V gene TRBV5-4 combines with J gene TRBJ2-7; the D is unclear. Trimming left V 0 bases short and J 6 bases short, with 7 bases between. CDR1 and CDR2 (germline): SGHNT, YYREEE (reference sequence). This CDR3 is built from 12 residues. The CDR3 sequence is CASSLGQREQYF. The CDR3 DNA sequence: TGTGCCAGCAGCTTGGGCCAGCGCGAGCAGTACTTC.

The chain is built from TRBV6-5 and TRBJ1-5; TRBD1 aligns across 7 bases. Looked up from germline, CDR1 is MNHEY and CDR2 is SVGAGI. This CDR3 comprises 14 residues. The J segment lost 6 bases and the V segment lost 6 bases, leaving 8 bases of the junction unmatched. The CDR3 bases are TGTGCCAGCAGCAATACAGGGGCCGGTCAGCCCCAGCATTTT. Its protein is CASSNTGAGQPQHF.

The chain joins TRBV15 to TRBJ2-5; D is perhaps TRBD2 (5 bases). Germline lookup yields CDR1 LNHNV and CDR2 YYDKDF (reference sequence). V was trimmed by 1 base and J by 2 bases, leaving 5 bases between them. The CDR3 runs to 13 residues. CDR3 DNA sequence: TGTGCCACCAGCAGAGGAGGGCAAGAGACCCAGTACTTC. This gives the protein CATSRGGQETQYF.

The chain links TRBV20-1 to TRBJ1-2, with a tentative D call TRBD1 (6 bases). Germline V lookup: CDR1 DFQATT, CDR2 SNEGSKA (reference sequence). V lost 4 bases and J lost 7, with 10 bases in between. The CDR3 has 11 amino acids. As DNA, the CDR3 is TGCAGTGCTAAAGGGACACGTGGCTACACCTTC. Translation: CSAKGTRGYTF.

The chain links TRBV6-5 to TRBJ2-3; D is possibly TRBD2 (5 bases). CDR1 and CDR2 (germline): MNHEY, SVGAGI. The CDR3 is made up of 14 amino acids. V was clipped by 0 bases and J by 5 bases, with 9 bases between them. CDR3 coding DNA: TGTGCCAGCAGTTACTCCGTCGGAGGAGATACGCAGTATTTT. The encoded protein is CASSYSVGGDTQYF.

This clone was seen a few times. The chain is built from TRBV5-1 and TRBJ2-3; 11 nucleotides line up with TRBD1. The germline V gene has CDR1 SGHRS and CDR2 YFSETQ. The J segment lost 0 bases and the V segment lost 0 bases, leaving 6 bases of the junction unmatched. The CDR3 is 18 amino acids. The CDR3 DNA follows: TGCGCCAGCAGCTTGGTTGGGACAGGGGGTCCTAGCACAGATACGCAGTATTTT. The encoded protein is CASSLVGTGGPSTDTQYF.

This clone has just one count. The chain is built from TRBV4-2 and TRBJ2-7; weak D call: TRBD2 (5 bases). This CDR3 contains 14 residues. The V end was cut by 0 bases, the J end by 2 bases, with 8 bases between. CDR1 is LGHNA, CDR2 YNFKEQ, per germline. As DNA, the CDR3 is TGTGCCAGCAGCCAAGATGGAGGCCCCTACGAGCAGTACTTC. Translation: CASSQDGGPYEQYF.

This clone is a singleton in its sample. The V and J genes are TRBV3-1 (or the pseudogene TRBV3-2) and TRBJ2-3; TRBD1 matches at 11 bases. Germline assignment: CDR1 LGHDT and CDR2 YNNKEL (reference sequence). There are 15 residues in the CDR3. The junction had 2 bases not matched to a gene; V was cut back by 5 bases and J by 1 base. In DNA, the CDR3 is TGTGCCAGCAGCTGGACAGGGGGCGGCACAGATACGCAGTATTTT. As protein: CASSWTGGGTDTQYF.

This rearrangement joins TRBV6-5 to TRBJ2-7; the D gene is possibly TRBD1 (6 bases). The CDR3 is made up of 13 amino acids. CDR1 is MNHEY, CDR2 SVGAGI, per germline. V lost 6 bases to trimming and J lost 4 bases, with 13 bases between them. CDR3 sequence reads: CASRPTGSYEQYF. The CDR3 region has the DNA TGTGCCAGCAGACCTACAGGGTCATACGAGCAGTACTTC.

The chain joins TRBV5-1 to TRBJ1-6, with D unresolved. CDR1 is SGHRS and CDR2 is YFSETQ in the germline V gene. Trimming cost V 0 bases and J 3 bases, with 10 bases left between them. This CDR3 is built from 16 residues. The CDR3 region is CASSLASANYNSPLHF. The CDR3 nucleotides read TGCGCCAGCAGCTTGGCCTCAGCGAACTATAATTCACCCCTCCACTTT.

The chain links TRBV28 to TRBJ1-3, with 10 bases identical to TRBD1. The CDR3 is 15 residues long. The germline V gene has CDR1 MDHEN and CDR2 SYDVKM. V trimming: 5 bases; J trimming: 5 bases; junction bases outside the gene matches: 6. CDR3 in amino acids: CASSTGTGERNTIYF. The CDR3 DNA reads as TGTGCCAGCAGTACCGGGACAGGGGAACGAAACACCATATATTTT.

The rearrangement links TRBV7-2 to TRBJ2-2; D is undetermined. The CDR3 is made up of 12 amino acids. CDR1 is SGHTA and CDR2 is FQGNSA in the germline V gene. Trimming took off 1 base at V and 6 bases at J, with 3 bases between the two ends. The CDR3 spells CASSLGAGELFF. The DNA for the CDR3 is TGTGCCAGCAGCTTAGGCGCCGGGGAGCTGTTTTTT.